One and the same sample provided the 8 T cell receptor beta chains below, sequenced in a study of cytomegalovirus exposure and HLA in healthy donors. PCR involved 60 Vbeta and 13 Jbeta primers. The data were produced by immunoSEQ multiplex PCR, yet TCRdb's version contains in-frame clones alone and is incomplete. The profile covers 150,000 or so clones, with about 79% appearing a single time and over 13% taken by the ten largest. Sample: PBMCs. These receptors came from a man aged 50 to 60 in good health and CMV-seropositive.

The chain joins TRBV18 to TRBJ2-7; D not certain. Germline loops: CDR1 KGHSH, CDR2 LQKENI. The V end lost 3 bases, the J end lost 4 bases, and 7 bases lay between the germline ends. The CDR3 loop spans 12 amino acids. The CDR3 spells CASSPNGYEQYF. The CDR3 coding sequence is TGTGCCAGCTCACCCAACGGGTACGAGCAGTACTTC.

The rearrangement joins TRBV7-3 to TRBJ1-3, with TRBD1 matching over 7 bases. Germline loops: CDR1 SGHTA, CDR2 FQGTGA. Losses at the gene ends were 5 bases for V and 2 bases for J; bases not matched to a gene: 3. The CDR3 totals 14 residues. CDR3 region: CASSPTGTGNTIYF. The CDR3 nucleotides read TGTGCCAGCAGCCCGACAGGGACTGGAAACACCATATATTTT.

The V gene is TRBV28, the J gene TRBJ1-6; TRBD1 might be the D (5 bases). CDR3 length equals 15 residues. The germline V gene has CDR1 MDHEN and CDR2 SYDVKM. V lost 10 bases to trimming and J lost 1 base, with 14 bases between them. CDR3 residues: CATGGKGSYNSPLHF. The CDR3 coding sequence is TGTGCCACCGGGGGGAAAGGGTCCTATAATTCACCCCTCCACTTT. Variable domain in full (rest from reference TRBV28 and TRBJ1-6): DVKVTQSSRYLVKRTGEKVFLECVQDMDHENMFWYRQDPGLGLRLIYFSYDVKMKEKGDIPEGYSVSREKKERFSLILESASTNQTSMYLCATGGKGSYNSPLHFGNGTRLTVT.

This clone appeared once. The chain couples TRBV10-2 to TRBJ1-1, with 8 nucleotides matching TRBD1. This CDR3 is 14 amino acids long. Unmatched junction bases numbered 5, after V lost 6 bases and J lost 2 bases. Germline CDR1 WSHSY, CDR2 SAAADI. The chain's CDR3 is CASRGQAGNTEAFF. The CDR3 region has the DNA TGCGCCAGCAGGGGACAGGCTGGTAACACTGAAGCTTTCTTT.

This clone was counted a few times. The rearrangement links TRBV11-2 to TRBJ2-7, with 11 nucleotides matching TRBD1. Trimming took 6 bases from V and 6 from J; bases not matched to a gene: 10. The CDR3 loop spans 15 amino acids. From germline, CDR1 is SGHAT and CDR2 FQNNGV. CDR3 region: CASRGQGGRIGEQYV. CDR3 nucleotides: TGTGCCAGCAGGGGACAGGGGGGGAGGATTGGCGAGCAGTACGTC.

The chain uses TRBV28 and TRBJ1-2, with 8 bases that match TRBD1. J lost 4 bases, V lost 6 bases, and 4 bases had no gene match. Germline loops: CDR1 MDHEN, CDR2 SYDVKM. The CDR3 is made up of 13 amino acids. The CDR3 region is CASSNDRGYGYTF. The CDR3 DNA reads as TGTGCCAGCAGCAATGACAGGGGCTATGGCTACACCTTC.

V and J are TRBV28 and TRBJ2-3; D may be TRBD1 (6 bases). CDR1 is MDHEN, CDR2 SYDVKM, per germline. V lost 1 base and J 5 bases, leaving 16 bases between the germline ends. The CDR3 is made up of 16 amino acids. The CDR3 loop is CASSLSPTGSRDTQYF. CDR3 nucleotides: TGTGCCAGCAGTTTATCCCCCACAGGGTCAAGAGATACGCAGTATTTT. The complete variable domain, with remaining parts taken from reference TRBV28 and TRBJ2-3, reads DVKVTQSSRYLVKRTGEKVFLECVQDMDHENMFWYRQDPGLGLRLIYFSYDVKMKEKGDIPEGYSVSREKKERFSLILESASTNQTSMYLCASSLSPTGSRDTQYFGPGTRLTVL.

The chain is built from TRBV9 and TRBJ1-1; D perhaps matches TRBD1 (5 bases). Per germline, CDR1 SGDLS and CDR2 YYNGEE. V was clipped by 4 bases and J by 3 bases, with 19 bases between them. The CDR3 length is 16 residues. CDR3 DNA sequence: TGTGCCAGCAGCAAAACCGGACCTCTAGGGGACACTGAAGCTTTCTTT. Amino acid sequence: CASSKTGPLGDTEAFF.